The sequence of this T cell receptor (beta chain) was determined in a study of blood T cell repertoires in COVID-19. About the study: From the United States, Italy and Spain came samples of acute and convalescent COVID-19. T cells, B-cell-depleted T cells, or PBMCs provided the cDNA or gDNA that served as material.

In the original analysis: Estimation of nucleated cell counts relied on the amplification of reference gene primers. Profiled with immunoSEQ multiplex PCR; TCRdb holds only in-frame clones, not every one. The DNA gave D and trimming, while V, J and clone size come from that table. The profile shows more than 85,000 clones, 81% of them singletons. The CDR3 loop spans 14 amino acids. Per the germline V gene, CDR1 is MNHNY and CDR2 is SVGAGI (reference sequence). The V gene lost 5 bases and the J gene lost 4 bases, with 14 bases spanning the gap. The chain joins TRBV6-6 to TRBJ1-2; a weak D match, TRBD1 (5 bases). The TCR sequence derives from a man older than 75 with acute or convalescent COVID-19. Sequencing used peripheral blood. CDR3 loop: CASSLDTSSYGYTF. The CDR3 DNA is TGTGCCAGCAGTCTGGACACCTCGAGCTATGGCTACACCTTC.